Only one count was recorded for the clone carrying this TCR beta chain. Its antigen remains unidentified. Using immunoSEQ multiplex PCR, the repertoire was profiled, and TCRdb retains in-frame clones only, with some absent. Among about 620 clones listed, about half were seen once. The entry originates in a study of STAT3 mutations in large granular lymphocyte leukemia. Study outcomes and limitations: Every T-LGLL patient had at least one immunodominant TCRbeta clonotype.

The V gene end was trimmed by 2 bases and the J gene end by 0 bases; junction bases not matched to a gene: 2. The germline gives CDR1 GTSNPN, CDR2 SVGIG (reference sequence). The CDR3 is 15 residues long. Sequencing input: peripheral blood mononuclear cells. The chain employs TRBV30 and TRBJ2-1; 9 nucleotides align to TRBD2. The TCR was taken from a woman in her fifties or sixties with T-cell large granular lymphocyte leukemia. Some clones in this sample may be carry-over from other donors' samples. The CDR3 sequence is CAWSRSGSSYNEQFF. CDR3 nucleotides: TGTGCCTGGAGTCGTAGCGGGAGCTCCTACAATGAGCAGTTCTTC.